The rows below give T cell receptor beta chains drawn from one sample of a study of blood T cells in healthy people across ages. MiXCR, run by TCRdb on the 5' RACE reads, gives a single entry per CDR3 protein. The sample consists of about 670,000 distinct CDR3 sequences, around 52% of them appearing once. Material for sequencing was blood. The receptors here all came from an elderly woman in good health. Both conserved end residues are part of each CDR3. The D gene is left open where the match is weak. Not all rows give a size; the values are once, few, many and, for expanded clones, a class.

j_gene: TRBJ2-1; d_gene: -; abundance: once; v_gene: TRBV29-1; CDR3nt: TGCAGCGCTCTCCCCCCGGGATCCTACAAGGAGCAGTTCTTC; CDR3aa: CSALPPGSYKEQFF
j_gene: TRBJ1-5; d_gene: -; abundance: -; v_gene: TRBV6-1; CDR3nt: TGTGCCAGCAGTATCGGCAGGAGCATGAGCAATCAGCCCCAGCATTTT; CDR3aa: CASSIGRSMSNQPQHF
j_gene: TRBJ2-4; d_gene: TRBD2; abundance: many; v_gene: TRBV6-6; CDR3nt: TGTGCCAGCAGTGCGGGACTAGGAAACATTCAGTACTTC; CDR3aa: CASSAGLGNIQYF
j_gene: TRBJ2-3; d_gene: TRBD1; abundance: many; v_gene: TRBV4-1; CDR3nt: TGCGCCAGCAGCCAACGGACAGGGGGCACAGATACGCAGTATTTT; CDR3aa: CASSQRTGGTDTQYF
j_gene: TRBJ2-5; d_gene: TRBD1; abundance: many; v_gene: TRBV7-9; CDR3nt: TGTGCCAGCAGCTACCTCCTACGACAGGGTCAAGAGACCCAGTACTTC; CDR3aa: CASSYLLRQGQETQYF
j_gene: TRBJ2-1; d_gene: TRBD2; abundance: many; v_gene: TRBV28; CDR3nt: TGTGCCAGCAGTGTAAGTGGGACTAGTCCCAACAATGAGCAGTTCTTC; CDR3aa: CASSVSGTSPNNEQFF
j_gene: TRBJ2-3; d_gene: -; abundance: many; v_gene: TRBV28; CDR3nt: TGTGCCAGCAGTTTAGTATTCGGGGATACGCAGTATTTT; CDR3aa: CASSLVFGDTQYF
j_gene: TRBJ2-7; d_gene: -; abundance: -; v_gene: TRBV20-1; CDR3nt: TGCAGTGCGAGAGATCCAGCAAAGCAGTACTTC; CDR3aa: CSARDPAKQYF
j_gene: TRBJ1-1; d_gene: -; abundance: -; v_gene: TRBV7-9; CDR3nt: TGTGCCAGCAGCGTAGCGGAGGGGTTTCGGGCTTTCTTT; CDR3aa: CASSVAEGFRAFF
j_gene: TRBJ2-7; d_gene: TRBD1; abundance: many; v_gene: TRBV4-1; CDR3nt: TGCGCCAGCAGCCACCTGTGGACAGGGATCAGCTCCTACGAGCAGTACTTC; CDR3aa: CASSHLWTGISSYEQYF
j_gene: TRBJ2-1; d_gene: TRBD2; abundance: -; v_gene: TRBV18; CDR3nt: TGTGCCAGCTTACGGACTAGCGGGAGCGATGAGCAGTTCTTC; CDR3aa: CASLRTSGSDEQFF
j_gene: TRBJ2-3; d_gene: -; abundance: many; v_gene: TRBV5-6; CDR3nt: TGTGCCAGCAGCTTGACTAGACCTAGCACAGATACGCAGTATTTT; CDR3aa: CASSLTRPSTDTQYF
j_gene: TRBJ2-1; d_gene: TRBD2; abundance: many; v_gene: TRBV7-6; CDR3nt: TGTGCCAGCAGCTTAGGAGTGGGACTAGCGGGGTCAGGACGCAATGAGCAGTTCTTC; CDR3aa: CASSLGVGLAGSGRNEQFF
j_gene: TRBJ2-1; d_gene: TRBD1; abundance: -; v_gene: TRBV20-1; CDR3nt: TGCAGTGCTCCGGGACAGGGGAGGGCCAATGAGCAGTTCTTC; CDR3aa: CSAPGQGRANEQFF
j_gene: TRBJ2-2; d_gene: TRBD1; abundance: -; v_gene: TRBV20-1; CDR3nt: TGCAGTGCTAGAGACGGACAGGGGGCTCGAGGCACCGGGGAGCTGTTTTTT; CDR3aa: CSARDGQGARGTGELFF
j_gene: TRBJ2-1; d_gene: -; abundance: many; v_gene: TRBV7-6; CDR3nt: TGTGCCAGCAGCTTTGAGAGTCCGAGCTCCTACAATGAGCAGTTCTTC; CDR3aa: CASSFESPSSYNEQFF
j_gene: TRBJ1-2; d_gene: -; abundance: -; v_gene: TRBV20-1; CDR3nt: TGCAGTGCTAGCCGGGGGGGCTATGGCTACACCTTC; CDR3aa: CSASRGGYGYTF
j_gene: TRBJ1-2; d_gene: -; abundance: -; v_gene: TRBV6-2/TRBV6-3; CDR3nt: TGTGCCAGCAGTTACTCGATAACTATCAGGCCCTCGGGCTACACCTTC; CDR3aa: CASSYSITIRPSGYTF
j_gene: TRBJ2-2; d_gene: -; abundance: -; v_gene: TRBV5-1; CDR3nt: TGCGCCAGCAGTTACCAGGGGCGTAACGGGGAGCTGTTTTTT; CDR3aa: CASSYQGRNGELFF
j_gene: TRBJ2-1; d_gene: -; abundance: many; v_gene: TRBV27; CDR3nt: TGTGCCAGCAGTTTGAGTCAGGGTTATGAGCAGTTCTTC; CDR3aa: CASSLSQGYEQFF
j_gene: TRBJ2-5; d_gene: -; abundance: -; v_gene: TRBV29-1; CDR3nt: TGCAGCGTAGAACAGGGTTTGGAGACCCAGTACTTC; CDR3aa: CSVEQGLETQYF
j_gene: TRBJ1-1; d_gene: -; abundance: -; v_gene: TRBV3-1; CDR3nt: TGTGCCAGCAGCCAATTCACTGAAGCTTTCTTT; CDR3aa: CASSQFTEAFF
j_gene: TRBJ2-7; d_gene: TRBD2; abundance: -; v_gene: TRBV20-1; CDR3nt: TGCAGTGCTAGGGGGGAGGGATACGAGCAGTACTTC; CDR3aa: CSARGEGYEQYF
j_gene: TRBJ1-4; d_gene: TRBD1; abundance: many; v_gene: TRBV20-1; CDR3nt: TGCAGTGCCCGAGGACAGGCAACTAATGAAAAACTGTTTTTT; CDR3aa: CSARGQATNEKLFF
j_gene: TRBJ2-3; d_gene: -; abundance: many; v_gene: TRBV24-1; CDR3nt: TGTGCCACGACAGGAGAGGGCTCAGATACGCAGTATTTT; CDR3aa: CATTGEGSDTQYF
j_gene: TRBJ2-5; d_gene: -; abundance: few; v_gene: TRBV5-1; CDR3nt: TGCGCCAGCAGCAACCAAGAGGCCCAGTACTTC; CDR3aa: CASSNQEAQYF
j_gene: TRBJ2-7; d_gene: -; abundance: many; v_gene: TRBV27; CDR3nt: TGTGCCAGCAGTTCGTGGGCCTCGACGGGTGGAGAGCAGTACTTC; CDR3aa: CASSSWASTGGEQYF
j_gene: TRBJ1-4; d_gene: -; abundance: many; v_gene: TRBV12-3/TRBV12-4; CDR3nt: TGTGCCAGCAGCCTCATGGCGACAGTAGTTAATGAAAAACTGTTTTTT; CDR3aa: CASSLMATVVNEKLFF
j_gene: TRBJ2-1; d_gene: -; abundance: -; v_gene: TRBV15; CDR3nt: TGTGCCACCAGCAGAGATAGAGGGACATCCTCCTACAATGAGCAGTTCTTC; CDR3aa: CATSRDRGTSSYNEQFF
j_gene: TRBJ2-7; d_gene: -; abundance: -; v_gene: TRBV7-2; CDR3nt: TGTGCCAGCAGCTCCGGCCCGGGCGAGGCCTACGAGCAGTACTTC; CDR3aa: CASSSGPGEAYEQYF
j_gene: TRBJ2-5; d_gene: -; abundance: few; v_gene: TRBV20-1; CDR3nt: TGCAGTGCTAGTAAAACAGGGCCGGAGAAAGAGACCCAGTACTTC; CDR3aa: CSASKTGPEKETQYF
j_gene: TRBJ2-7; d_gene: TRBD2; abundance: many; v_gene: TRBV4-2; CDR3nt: TGTGCCAGCAGCCACAACCTAGCGGTTAGCTCCTACGAGCAGTACTTC; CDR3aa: CASSHNLAVSSYEQYF
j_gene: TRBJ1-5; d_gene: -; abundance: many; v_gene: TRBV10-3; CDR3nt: TGTGCCATCAGTGAGCGGGGGAATCAGCCCCAGCATTTT; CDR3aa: CAISERGNQPQHF
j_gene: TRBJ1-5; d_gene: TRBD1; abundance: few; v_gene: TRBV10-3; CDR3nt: TGTGCCACCGGGACAGGGAGTCAGCCCCAGCATTTT; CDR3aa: CATGTGSQPQHF
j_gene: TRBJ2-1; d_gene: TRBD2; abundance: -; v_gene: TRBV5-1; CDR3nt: TGCGCCAGCGGTACCCGGGACTACTACTACAATGAGCAGTTCTTC; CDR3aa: CASGTRDYYYNEQFF
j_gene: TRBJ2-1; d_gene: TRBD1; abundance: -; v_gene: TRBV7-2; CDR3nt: TGTGCCAGCAGCGTCAACCCCGGGACAGGGGGCAATGAGCAGTTCTTC; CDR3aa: CASSVNPGTGGNEQFF
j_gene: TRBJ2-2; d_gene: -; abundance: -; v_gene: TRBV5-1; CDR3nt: TGCGCCAGCGGGCTGCTTTGGGCGAACACCGGGGAGCTGTTTTTT; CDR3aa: CASGLLWANTGELFF
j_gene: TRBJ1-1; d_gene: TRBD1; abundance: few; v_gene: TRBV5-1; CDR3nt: TGCGCCAGCAGCTTGGCAGGACAGGGCTTGCACACTGAAGCTTTCTTT; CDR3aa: CASSLAGQGLHTEAFF
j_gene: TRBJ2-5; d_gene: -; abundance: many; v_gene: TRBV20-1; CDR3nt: TGCAGTGCTAGGTCGGGAATTGGCGAGACCCAGTACTTC; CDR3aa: CSARSGIGETQYF
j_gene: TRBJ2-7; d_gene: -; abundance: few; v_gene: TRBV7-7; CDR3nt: TGTGCCAGCAGCTTAGCGCTGGGTTTTCCCGCGCCTAGCTCCTACGAGCAGTACTTC; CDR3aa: CASSLALGFPAPSSYEQYF
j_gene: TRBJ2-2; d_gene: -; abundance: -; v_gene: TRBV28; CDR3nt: TGTGCCAGCAGTTTAATACTCTCGCGAGTCGGGACCGGGGAGCTGTTTTTT; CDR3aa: CASSLILSRVGTGELFF
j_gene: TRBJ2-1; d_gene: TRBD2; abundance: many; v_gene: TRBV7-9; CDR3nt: TGTGCCAGCAGCCAATTAGCGGGGGGTACCCCCAATGAGCAGTTCTTC; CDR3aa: CASSQLAGGTPNEQFF
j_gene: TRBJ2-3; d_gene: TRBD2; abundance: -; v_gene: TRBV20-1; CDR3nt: TGCAGTGCTACTAGCGGAGCCACAGATACGCAGTATTTT; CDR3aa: CSATSGATDTQYF
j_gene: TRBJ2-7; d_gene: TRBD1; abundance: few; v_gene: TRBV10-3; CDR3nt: TGTGCCATCAGGTTGACAGGGAATGGTGCCGAGCAGTACTTC; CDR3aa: CAIRLTGNGAEQYF
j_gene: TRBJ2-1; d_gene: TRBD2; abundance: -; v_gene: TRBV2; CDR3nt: TGTGCCAGCAGTGAATTTAGCGGGGGGGCCGATGAGCAGTTCTTC; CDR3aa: CASSEFSGGADEQFF